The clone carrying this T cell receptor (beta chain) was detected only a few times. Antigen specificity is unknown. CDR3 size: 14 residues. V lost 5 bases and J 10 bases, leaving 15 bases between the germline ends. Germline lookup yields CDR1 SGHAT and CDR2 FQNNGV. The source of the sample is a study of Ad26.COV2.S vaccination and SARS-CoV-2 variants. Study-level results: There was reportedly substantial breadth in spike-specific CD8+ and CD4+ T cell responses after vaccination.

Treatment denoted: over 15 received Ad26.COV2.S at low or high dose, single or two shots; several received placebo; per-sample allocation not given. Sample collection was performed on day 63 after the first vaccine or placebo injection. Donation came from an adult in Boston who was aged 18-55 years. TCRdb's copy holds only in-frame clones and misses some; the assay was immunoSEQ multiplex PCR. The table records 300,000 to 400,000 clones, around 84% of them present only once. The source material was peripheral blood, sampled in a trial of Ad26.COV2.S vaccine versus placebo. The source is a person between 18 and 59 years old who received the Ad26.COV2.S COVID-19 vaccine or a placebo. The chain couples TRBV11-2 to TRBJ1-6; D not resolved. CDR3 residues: CASSLSGSYSPLHF. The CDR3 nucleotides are TGTGCCAGCAGCCTTTCCGGTTCTTACTCACCCCTCCACTTT.